Described below is a single T cell receptor (beta chain) sequence and its context. The data were obtained in a study of blood T cell repertoires in COVID-19. Losses at the gene ends were 0 bases for V and 0 bases for J; bases not matched to a gene: 5. This CDR3 has 19 residues. Germline loops: CDR1 SGHAT, CDR2 FQNNGV. Here immunoSEQ multiplex PCR was the method, and the copy in TCRdb shows in-frame clones only, minus some. The table lists around 200,000 clones, approximately 90% of them singletons. The sample comprised PBMCs or T cells enriched from blood (not recorded which). The V call is TRBV11-2, the J call TRBJ2-4; TRBD2 matches at 13 bases. The receptor was derived from a man aged 25 to 40 who had recovered from COVID-19. The CDR3 DNA is TGTGCCAGCAGCTTAGAGGGACTAGCGGGGAACCTAGCCAAAAACATTCAGTACTTC. Translation: CASSLEGLAGNLAKNIQYF. Full variable domain (outside the CDR3, taken from reference TRBV11-2 and TRBJ2-4): EAGVAQSPRYKIIEKRQSVAFWCNPISGHATLYWYQQILGQGPKLLIQFQNNGVVDDSQLPKDRFSAERLKGVDSTLKIQPAKLEDSAVYLCASSLEGLAGNLAKNIQYFGAGTRLSVL.